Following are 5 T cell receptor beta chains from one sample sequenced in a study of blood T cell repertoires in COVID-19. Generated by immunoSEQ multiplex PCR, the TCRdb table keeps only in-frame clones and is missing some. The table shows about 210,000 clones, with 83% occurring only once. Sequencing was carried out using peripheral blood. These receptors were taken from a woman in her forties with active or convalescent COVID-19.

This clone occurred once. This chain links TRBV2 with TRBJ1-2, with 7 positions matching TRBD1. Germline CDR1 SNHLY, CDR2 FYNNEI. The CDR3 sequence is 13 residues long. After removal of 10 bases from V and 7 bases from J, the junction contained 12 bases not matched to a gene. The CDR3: CAIFFTGVPGYTF. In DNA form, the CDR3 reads TGTGCCATATTTTTCACAGGGGTCCCTGGCTACACCTTC.

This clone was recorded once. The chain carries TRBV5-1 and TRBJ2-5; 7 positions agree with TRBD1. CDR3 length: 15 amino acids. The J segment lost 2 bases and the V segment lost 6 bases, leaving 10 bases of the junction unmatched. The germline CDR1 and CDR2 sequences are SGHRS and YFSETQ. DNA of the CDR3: TGCGCCAGCATGAGTGGGGACAGACTTCAAGAGACCCAGTACTTC. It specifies CASMSGDRLQETQYF.

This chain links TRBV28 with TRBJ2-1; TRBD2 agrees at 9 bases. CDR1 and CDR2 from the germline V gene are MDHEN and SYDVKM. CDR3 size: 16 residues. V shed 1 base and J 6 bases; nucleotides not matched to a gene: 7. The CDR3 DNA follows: TGTGCCAGCAGTTTATACGGCGGGGGGGCTTTCAATGAGCAGTTCTTC. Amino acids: CASSLYGGGAFNEQFF.

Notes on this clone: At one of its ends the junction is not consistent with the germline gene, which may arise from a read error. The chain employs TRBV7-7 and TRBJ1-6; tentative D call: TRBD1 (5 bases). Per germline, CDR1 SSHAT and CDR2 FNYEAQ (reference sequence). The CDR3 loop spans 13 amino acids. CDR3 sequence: CASSFTRDSPLHF. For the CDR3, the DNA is TGTGCTAGCAGCTTCACCAGGGATTCACCCCTCCACTTT. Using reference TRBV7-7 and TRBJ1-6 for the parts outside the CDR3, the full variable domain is GAGVSQSPRYKVTKRGQDVTLRCDPISSHATLYWYQQALGQGPEFLTYFNYEAQPDKSGLPSDRFSAERPEGSISTLTIQRTEQRDSAMYRCASSFTRDSPLHFGNGTRLTVT.

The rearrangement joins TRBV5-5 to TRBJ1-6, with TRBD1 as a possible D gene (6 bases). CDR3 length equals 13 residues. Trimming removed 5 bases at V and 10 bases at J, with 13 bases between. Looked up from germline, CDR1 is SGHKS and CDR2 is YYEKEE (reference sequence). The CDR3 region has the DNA TGTGCCAGCAGGGGGGCCCCGGGGTCACCCCTCCACTTT. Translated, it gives CASRGAPGSPLHF.